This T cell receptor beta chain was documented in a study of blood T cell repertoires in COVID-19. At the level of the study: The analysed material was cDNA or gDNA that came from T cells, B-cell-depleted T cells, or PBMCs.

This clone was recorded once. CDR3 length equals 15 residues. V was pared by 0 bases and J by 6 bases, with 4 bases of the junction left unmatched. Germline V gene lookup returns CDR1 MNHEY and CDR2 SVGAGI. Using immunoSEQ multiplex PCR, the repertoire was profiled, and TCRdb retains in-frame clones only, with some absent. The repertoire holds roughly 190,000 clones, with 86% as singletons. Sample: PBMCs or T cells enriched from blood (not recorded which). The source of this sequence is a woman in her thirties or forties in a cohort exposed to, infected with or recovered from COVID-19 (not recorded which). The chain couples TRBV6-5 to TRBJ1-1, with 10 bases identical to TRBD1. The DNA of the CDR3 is TGTGCCAGCAGTTACTCTTCCGGGACAGGGGCTGAAGCTTTCTTT. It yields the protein CASSYSSGTGAEAFF.